This TCR beta chain was recorded in a study of shared clonotypes between healthy human individuals. Turning to the study itself: The study drew on a couple of women and a few men aged 18 to 49 as donors.

Samples underwent the assay at deep level. TCRdb's copy holds only in-frame clones and misses some; the assay was immunoSEQ multiplex PCR. Found here are approximately 470,000 clones, around 80% of them singletons; the top ten hold 12%. Material: PBMCs. This TCR came from a woman aged 35 to 49 in good health. Some clones in this sample may be carry-over from other donors' samples.

CDR3 region: CASSTDSGTDYGYTF. The CDR3 coding sequence is TGTGCCAGCAGCACTGATTCCGGGACAGACTATGGCTACACCTTC. J is TRBJ1-2 and V is TRBV11-2; 7 bases match TRBD1. The CDR3 is made up of 15 amino acids. Germline loops: CDR1 SGHAT, CDR2 FQNNGV. J gave up 3 bases and V 5 bases, and 9 bases lay outside the gene matches.